This T cell receptor (beta chain) derives from a study of blood T cell repertoires in COVID-19. The V gene lost 3 bases and the J gene lost 4 bases, with 13 bases spanning the gap. The CDR3 contains 15 residues. CDR1 is MDHEN, CDR2 SYDVKM, per germline. In the authors' methods: Reference gene primer amplification yielded estimated nucleated cell counts. Measured with immunoSEQ multiplex PCR; TCRdb has only the in-frame clones, and not every one. V, J and clone size are those of that table, while D and trimming were read from the DNA. The profile shows 400,000 to 550,000 clones, around 89% of them singletons.

The chain recombines TRBV28 with TRBJ1-5; D gene uncertain. Sequenced material: peripheral blood. This TCR was recovered from a woman in her twenties or thirties with acute or convalescent COVID-19. The CDR3: CASSFRRELNQPQHF. Written as DNA, the CDR3 is TGTGCCAGCAGTTTCCGGAGGGAGTTAAATCAGCCCCAGCATTTT.